This is a list of T cell receptor beta chains from one sample in a study of blood T cell repertoires in COVID-19. The repertoire was sequenced with immunoSEQ multiplex PCR; TCRdb's copy has only in-frame clones and lacks some. The table has 250,000 to 300,000 clones, roughly 85% seen once; the top ten hold 4.6%. Sequenced material: peripheral blood. These TCRs come from a man in his sixties who had recovered from COVID-19. Both conserved end residues are part of each CDR3. D genes are given only for firm matches. Not all rows give a size; the values are once, few, many and, for expanded clones, a class.

d_gene	v_gene	abundance	j_gene	CDR3nt	CDR3aa
TRBD1	TRBV5-1	NA	TRBJ1-2	TGCGCCAGCAGCCCCGGGACAGGTCGCGGCTACACCTTC	CASSPGTGRGYTF
TRBD1	TRBV29-1	NA	TRBJ1-1	TGCAGCGTGGACAGGAGGGATGAAGCTTTCTTT	CSVDRRDEAFF
NA	TRBV6-5	NA	TRBJ2-7	TGTGCCAGCAGCCGCGATAGACTTCCCTCGGGTGAGCAGTACTTC	CASSRDRLPSGEQYF
TRBD2	TRBV11-3	NA	TRBJ2-1	TGTGCCAGCAGCTCGGGACTAAGTGACAATGAGCAGTTCTTC	CASSSGLSDNEQFF
NA	TRBV6-1	NA	TRBJ2-3	TGTGCCAGCAGTGAAGGTGCGAGTGTAGGACAGAGGTCGGATACGCAGTATTTT	CASSEGASVGQRSDTQYF
TRBD2	TRBV9	once	TRBJ2-3	TGTGCCAGCAGCCACGGGGGGGCTGAAGATACGCAGTATTTT	CASSHGGAEDTQYF
NA	TRBV29-1	NA	TRBJ1-5	TGCAGCGTTGAGTCGGGTACCGGGCCCCAGCATTTT	CSVESGTGPQHF
NA	TRBV25-1	NA	TRBJ2-1	TGTGCCAGCAGTGAATATCGCAGAGCGTTCACCAATGAGCAGTTCTTC	CASSEYRRAFTNEQFF
TRBD1	TRBV29-1	NA	TRBJ1-1	TGCAGCGTTGTGGCAGGGGGTAGGGGGAACACTGAAGCTTTCTTT	CSVVAGGRGNTEAFF
TRBD1	TRBV5-4	NA	TRBJ2-2	TGTGCCAGCAGTTTGGCGCCGGGACAGGGAAAGAACACCGGGGAGCTGTTTTTT	CASSLAPGQGKNTGELFF
NA	TRBV5-1	NA	TRBJ2-3	TGCGCCAGCAGCTTGCATGGGGGGTTTGCAGATACGCAGTATTTT	CASSLHGGFADTQYF
TRBD2	TRBV28	once	TRBJ2-3	TGTGCCAGCTCCTTAGCGGGGCGCACAGATACGCAGTATTTT	CASSLAGRTDTQYF